Presented here are 27 T cell receptor beta chains from one specimen sequenced in a study of CD8 T cells in Susac syndrome. Random hexamers served to reverse transcribe roughly 0.45 to 1 ug RNA. TCRdb re-called the immunoSEQ multiplex PCR reads with MiXCR, one entry per CDR3 protein. The sample records 100,000 to 150,000 distinct CDR3 sequences, over 90% being singletons. The sequenced sample consisted of CD4+ T cells from PBMCs. The receptors stem from a human donor in good health.

The chain carries TRBV28 and TRBJ1-5, with D possibly matching TRBD1 (5 bases). CDR1 and CDR2 (germline): MDHEN, SYDVKM. The CDR3 has 15 residues. Trimming cost V 7 bases and J 4 bases, with 17 bases left between them. The CDR3 coding sequence is TGTGCCAGCACCAATCGGGGGGTTGTGAATCAGCCCCAGCATTTT. Protein sequence: CASTNRGVVNQPQHF. Full variable domain (missing parts from reference TRBV28 and TRBJ1-5): DVKVTQSSRYLVKRTGEKVFLECVQDMDHENMFWYRQDPGLGLRLIYFSYDVKMKEKGDIPEGYSVSREKKERFSLILESASTNQTSMYLCASTNRGVVNQPQHFGDGTRLSIL.

Of note for this clonotype: A read error may account for a junction end that differs from germline. V is TRBV7-9 and J is TRBJ1-4; 10 bases are a match to TRBD1. This CDR3 contains 13 residues. Germline V lookup: CDR1 SEHNR, CDR2 FQNEAQ (reference sequence). The CDR3 coding sequence is TGTGCCAGCAGCTTAGCGGAAGGGGACAGGGGAACTTTT. Its translation: CASSLAEGDRGTF.

V gene TRBV6-1 combines with J gene TRBJ1-5; D is unresolved. V was trimmed by 2 bases and J by 1 base, leaving 6 bases between them. The V gene's germline CDR1 is MNHNS and CDR2 SASEGT. This CDR3 is built from 14 residues. The CDR3 spells CASSERKSNQPQHF. The DNA for the CDR3 is TGTGCCAGCAGTGAAAGGAAAAGCAATCAGCCCCAGCATTTT.

This chain uses TRBV3-1 with TRBJ1-3; D is uncertain. The CDR3 runs to 12 residues. Germline V gene data show CDR1 as LGHDT and CDR2 as YNNKEL (reference sequence). Trimming took 3 bases from V and 4 from J, leaving 4 bases between them. The CDR3 protein is CASSHWGNTIYF. CDR3 DNA sequence: TGTGCCAGCAGCCATTGGGGAAACACCATATATTTT.

J is TRBJ2-5 and V is TRBV5-1, with unresolved D. Germline values: CDR1 SGHRS, CDR2 YFSETQ. V lost 0 bases to trimming and J lost 5 bases, with 8 bases between them. This CDR3 contains 13 residues. CDR3 amino acids: CASSLARRETQYF. The CDR3 DNA reads as TGCGCCAGCAGCTTGGCCCGGCGGGAGACCCAGTACTTC.

This chain uses TRBV15 with TRBJ2-3; D is undetermined. This CDR3 is built from 15 residues. Trimming took 3 bases from V and 2 from J, leaving 12 bases between them. In germline, CDR1 is LNHNV, CDR2 YYDKDF (reference sequence). The CDR3 here is CATSSPSRDTDTQYF. The CDR3 DNA is TGTGCCACCAGCAGCCCCTCGCGAGACACAGATACGCAGTATTTT. The full variable domain, rest sourced from reference TRBV15 and TRBJ2-3, is DAMVIQNPRYQVTQFGKPVTLSCSQTLNHNVMYWYQQKSSQAPKLLFHYYDKDFNNEADTPDNFQSRRPNTSFCFLDIRSPGLGDTAMYLCATSSPSRDTDTQYFGPGTRLTVL.

This sequence joins TRBV12-3 or TRBV12-4 and TRBJ2-6, with 7 bases matching TRBD1. V dropped 3 bases and J dropped 0; count of bases not matched to a gene: 11. This CDR3 has 19 amino acids. The CDR3, as DNA: TGTGCCAGCAGTTTTCAAGGGACAGCTGACTTCTCTGGGGCCAACGTCCTGACTTTC. It yields the protein CASSFQGTADFSGANVLTF.

The V call is TRBV29-1, the J call TRBJ2-3; D call uncertain. Germline V gene lookup returns CDR1 SQVTM and CDR2 ANQGSEA. The CDR3 spans 15 residues. V lost 4 bases to trimming and J lost 0 bases, with 14 bases between them. The CDR3 DNA reads TGCAGCGTTGCGAGTGGGCAGAGGAGCACAGATACGCAGTATTTT. This encodes CSVASGQRSTDTQYF.

This sequence joins TRBV20-1 and TRBJ2-3, with D maybe TRBD2 (5 bases). CDR3 length: 14 amino acids. Between the trimmed V and J ends, which lost 2 bases and 5 bases, there was a span of 14 bases. Germline lookup yields CDR1 DFQATT and CDR2 SNEGSKA (reference sequence). The CDR3 nucleotides read TGCAGTGCTAGACCCGGAGGCTCGGGAGATACGCAGTATTTT. It translates to CSARPGGSGDTQYF.

V gene TRBV9 combines with J gene TRBJ2-5; TRBD1 matches at 7 bases. The CDR3 covers 15 residues. After removal of 2 bases from V and 7 bases from J, the junction contained 11 bases not matched to a gene. In germline, CDR1 is SGDLS, CDR2 YYNGEE. The chain's CDR3 is CASSVSEGQSATQYF. CDR3 nucleotides: TGTGCCAGCAGCGTTTCTGAGGGACAGTCTGCGACCCAGTACTTC.

The rearrangement uses TRBV28 and TRBJ1-1; no reliable D call. Germline V gene sequence: CDR1 MDHEN, CDR2 SYDVKM. The CDR3 is made up of 16 amino acids. V dropped 6 bases and J dropped 5 bases, with 22 bases sitting between them. As DNA, the CDR3 is TGTGCCAGCAGGCTTTCACCCGGTGAGAGGCCTACTGAAGCTTTCTTT. The encoded protein is CASRLSPGERPTEAFF. Variable domain in full (rest from reference TRBV28 and TRBJ1-1): DVKVTQSSRYLVKRTGEKVFLECVQDMDHENMFWYRQDPGLGLRLIYFSYDVKMKEKGDIPEGYSVSREKKERFSLILESASTNQTSMYLCASRLSPGERPTEAFFGQGTRLTVV.

The chain couples TRBV11-2 to TRBJ2-7; no clear D. The CDR3 has 13 residues. Looked up from germline, CDR1 is SGHAT and CDR2 is FQNNGV. V was shortened by 1 base and J by 4 bases, with 8 bases between the two germline ends. CDR3 DNA sequence: TGTGCCAGCAGCTTAGTCCCGGGTTACGAGCAGTACTTC. Translation: CASSLVPGYEQYF.

The chain has TRBV2 and TRBJ2-7; 8 bases fit TRBD2. V lost 5 bases to trimming and J lost 4 bases; unmatched junction nucleotides: 4. Looked up from germline, CDR1 is SNHLY and CDR2 is FYNNEI. CDR3 length: 13 amino acids. For the CDR3, the DNA is TGTGCCAGCAGTAGGACTAGCTTGTACGAGCAGTACTTC. It translates to CASSRTSLYEQYF.

This chain links TRBV18 with TRBJ1-2; TRBD1 is a possible D gene (6 bases). The CDR3 is 15 residues long. The ends were cut back, 1 base at V and 1 base at J, with 10 bases in the middle. From germline, CDR1 is KGHSH and CDR2 LQKENI. The CDR3 DNA follows: TGTGCCAGCTCACCACTGGACAGCAGTAACTATGGCTACACCTTC. Translating it yields CASSPLDSSNYGYTF.

This clonotype was picked up one time. CDR3 nucleotide sequence: TGCGCCAGCAGCTTGGTTGGAAACCCCGGCTATGGCTACACCTTC. It specifies CASSLVGNPGYGYTF. The chain has TRBV5-1 and TRBJ1-2; no reliable D call. Germline assignment: CDR1 SGHRS and CDR2 YFSETQ. This CDR3 is 15 amino acids long. V dropped 0 bases and J dropped 4 bases, with 13 bases sitting between them.

The genes are TRBV6-1 and TRBJ2-1; D might be TRBD1 (6 bases). From germline, CDR1 is MNHNS and CDR2 SASEGT. Deletions cut 6 bases from V and 3 bases from J, with 12 bases between. This CDR3 contains 14 residues. Here the CDR3 DNA reads TGTGCCAGCAGCTCCGGGACACACTACAATGAGCAGTTCTTC. Amino acids: CASSSGTHYNEQFF.

The chain carries TRBV2 and TRBJ1-5; TRBD1 agrees at 8 bases. Germline V gene lookup returns CDR1 SNHLY and CDR2 FYNNEI. The CDR3 runs to 13 residues. V shed 4 bases and J 4 bases; nucleotides not matched to a gene: 0. The CDR3 here is CASSGTGNQPQHF. CDR3 in DNA: TGTGCCAGCAGTGGGACAGGGAATCAGCCCCAGCATTTT.

The chain joins TRBV7-2 to TRBJ2-2; 10 nucleotides align to TRBD2. Trimming took 4 bases from V and 3 from J; bases not matched to a gene: 5. The CDR3 sequence is 16 residues long. CDR1 and CDR2 (germline): SGHTA, FQGNSA. The CDR3 DNA reads as TGTGCCAGCAGCTCCGGTAGCGGGAGGTACACCGGGGAGCTGTTTTTT. Translated, it gives CASSSGSGRYTGELFF.

V is TRBV5-1 and J is TRBJ2-6; D gene uncertain. The ends were cut back, 5 bases at V and 2 bases at J, with 11 bases in the middle. The CDR3 is 15 amino acids. Germline CDR1 and CDR2: SGHRS and YFSETQ. This chain's CDR3 is CASRPREAGANVLTF. The CDR3, as DNA: TGCGCCAGCAGGCCCCGTGAAGCTGGGGCCAACGTCCTGACTTTC.

This clonotype was seen a single time. The gene calls are TRBV3-1 and TRBJ2-1, with TRBD1 matching 9 bases. The V and J ends lost 0 bases and 4 bases, in that order; junction bases with no gene match: 7. Germline V CDR1 and CDR2: LGHDT, YNNKEL (reference sequence). CDR3 length equals 17 residues. CDR3 in DNA: TGTGCCAGCAGCCAAGAATTCGGGGGACAGGGTTACAATGAGCAGTTCTTC. Amino acid sequence: CASSQEFGGQGYNEQFF.

V gene TRBV5-6 combines with J gene TRBJ2-1, with D possibly being TRBD1 (6 bases). Germline V gene data show CDR1 as SGHDT and CDR2 as YYEEEE. The CDR3 spans 15 residues. The germline V and J ends were trimmed by 2 bases and 5 bases, with 14 bases remaining between them. The CDR3 loop is CASSFKGEPNNEQFF. The CDR3, as DNA: TGTGCCAGCAGCTTTAAGGGGGAGCCCAACAATGAGCAGTTCTTC.

This sequence joins TRBV6-2 or TRBV6-3 and TRBJ2-7; 9 bases match TRBD2. CDR1 is MNHEY and CDR2 is SVGEGT in the germline V gene. The J segment lost 5 bases and the V segment lost 10 bases, leaving 9 bases of the junction unmatched. CDR3 length equals 13 residues. This CDR3 is CATRYSGSDEQYF. In DNA, the CDR3 is TGTGCCACCCGTTATAGCGGGAGTGACGAGCAGTACTTC.

This clonotype was detected a few times. This rearrangement joins TRBV5-1 to TRBJ2-3; D is ambiguous. The CDR3 contains 14 residues. Trimming cost V 0 bases and J 0 bases, with 5 bases left between them. Germline-derived CDR1 and CDR2 are SGHRS and YFSETQ. In DNA form, the CDR3 reads TGCGCCAGCAGCTTGGAGCTGAGCACAGATACGCAGTATTTT. It codes for CASSLELSTDTQYF.

The CDR3 DNA sequence: TGCAGTGCTACTCAAAGCGGGATCACAGATACGCAGTATTTT. This codes for CSATQSGITDTQYF. The chain combines TRBV20-1 with TRBJ2-3; 7 bases line up with TRBD2. V was clipped by 4 bases and J by 2 bases; unmatched bases: 6. The CDR3 consists of 14 residues. Germline V lookup: CDR1 DFQATT, CDR2 SNEGSKA (reference sequence).

J is TRBJ2-1 and V is TRBV5-4; 8 positions agree with TRBD2. The J segment lost 6 bases and the V segment lost 0 bases, leaving 8 bases of the junction unmatched. Germline CDR1 is SGHNT and CDR2 is YYREEE (reference sequence). The CDR3 extends over 16 amino acids. In DNA form, the CDR3 reads TGTGCCAGCAGCTTGGCCGTCGGACTAGCAAGCAATGAGCAGTTCTTC. Encoded protein: CASSLAVGLASNEQFF.

J is TRBJ1-1 and V is TRBV11-2; 8 bases fit TRBD1. This CDR3 spans 15 amino acids. Trimming took 5 bases from V and 1 from J; bases not matched to a gene: 6. Germline CDR1 reads SGHAT; CDR2 reads FQNNGV. The CDR3 DNA is TGTGCCAGCAGCCTAGGGACAGGTGGGAACACTGAAGCTTTCTTT. The encoded protein is CASSLGTGGNTEAFF.

The CDR3 region has the DNA TGTGCCAGCATCCCTAGCGGGAGCTCCTACAATGAGCAGTTCTTC. Translated, it gives CASIPSGSSYNEQFF. The chain links TRBV7-9 to TRBJ2-1, with 10 nucleotides matching TRBD2. J gave up 0 bases and V 7 bases, and 3 bases lay outside the gene matches. This CDR3 region has 15 residues. The germline CDR1 and CDR2 sequences are SEHNR and FQNEAQ (reference sequence).